This T cell receptor (beta chain) appears in the sequencing data of a study of identical twins. A note on this clonotype: The target antigen is unknown.

This CDR3 comprises 12 residues. Germline V gives CDR1 DFQATT, CDR2 SNEGSKA (reference sequence). The V end was cut by 3 bases, the J end by 4 bases, with 10 bases between. Study results and caveats: In beta out-of-frame sequences, the excess sharing between twins was weaker. Within cord blood, abundant beta clonotypes carried fewer insertions, but memory repertoires showed no such trend. It was possible that invariant MAIT and iNKT cells partly confounded the zero-insertion analyses.

TCRdb analysed the 5' RACE reads with MiXCR anew, one entry per CDR3 protein. The sample lists approximately 230,000 distinct CDR3 sequences; 5.5% to 7.5% were seen once. This sample was shared with a second study, whose subject was T cells expressing NK-cell markers. As that report states: In sorted CD3+CD56+NKG2C+, CD3+CD56+NKG2C- and CD3+CD56-NKG2C+ T cells, TCR beta repertoires were obtained.

Sequences were obtained from CD8+ T cells sorted from blood. The clonotype was recovered from a woman aged 18-29 years in good health. The gene calls are TRBV20-1 and TRBJ2-7; perhaps TRBD1 as D (5 bases). CDR3: CSAREGVYEQYF. CDR3 DNA sequence: TGCAGTGCTAGGGAAGGGGTTTACGAGCAGTACTTC.